These 22 T cell receptor beta chains originate from one sample sequenced in a study of CD8+ T cells in alopecia areata. Following RNA extraction, reverse transcription yielded cDNA that acted as the sequencing template. Here immunoSEQ multiplex PCR was the method, and the copy in TCRdb shows in-frame clones only, minus some. The table shows about 220,000 clones, with about 57% occurring only once. As for treatment: oral pan-JAK inhibitor, 5-10 mg twice daily. The material sequenced was CD4+ T cells sorted from blood, taken at week 4, from a patient treated with tofacitinib. These TCRs come from a human donor with alopecia areata.

Only a few counts were recorded for this clone. The gene calls are TRBV30 and TRBJ1-2; D is ambiguous. The germline CDR1 and CDR2 sequences are GTSNPN and SVGIG (reference sequence). CDR3 size: 15 residues. V lost 2 bases to trimming and J lost 8 bases, with 21 bases between them. The CDR3 bases are TGTGCCTGGAGTCCCCCTGGAAACCAAATGAGGGGCTACACCTTC. Translation: CAWSPPGNQMRGYTF.

V gene TRBV4-3 combines with J gene TRBJ2-7, with 11 nucleotides matching TRBD2. The germline V gene encodes CDR1 LGHNA and CDR2 YSLEER. CDR3 length equals 15 residues. The ends lost 0 bases at V and 6 bases at J; junction bases unmatched: 4. The CDR3 spells CASSQDLLAGAEQYF. DNA for the CDR3: TGCGCCAGCAGCCAAGATCTACTAGCGGGGGCCGAGCAGTACTTC.

The V and J genes are TRBV27 and TRBJ2-3, with TRBD2 identical over 13 bases. Germline V gene data show CDR1 as MNHEY and CDR2 as SMNVEV (reference sequence). This CDR3 is built from 17 residues. With V trimmed by 5 bases and J by 0 bases, 5 bases remained unmatched. CDR3 bases: TGTGCCAGCAGTCCCGGACTAGCGGGGGCTAGCACAGATACGCAGTATTTT. This encodes CASSPGLAGASTDTQYF.

V is TRBV29-1 and J is TRBJ2-3; unclear D gene. The germline V gene has CDR1 SQVTM and CDR2 ANQGSEA. The CDR3 contains 12 residues. V dropped 3 bases and J dropped 4 bases, with 8 bases sitting between them. CDR3 protein: CSVDPTPDTQYF. For the CDR3, the DNA is TGCAGCGTTGATCCCACACCAGATACGCAGTATTTT.

The chain has TRBV11-2 and TRBJ1-2, with D maybe TRBD1 (5 bases). Trimming cost V 4 bases and J 0 bases, with 9 bases left between them. CDR3 size: 14 residues. CDR1 SGHAT and CDR2 FQNNGV come from the germline V gene. CDR3 in DNA: TGTGCCAGCAGCTCGGGGGTAGCTAACTATGGCTACACCTTC. Encoded protein: CASSSGVANYGYTF.

The chain joins TRBV5-1 to TRBJ2-6, with 8 bases matching TRBD1. The V segment lost 3 bases and the J segment 2 bases; nucleotides outside the gene matches: 16. Germline CDR1 SGHRS, CDR2 YFSETQ. The length of the CDR3 is 20 residues. CDR3 sequence reads: CASSSRPGQGQLTGANVLTF. The CDR3 DNA reads as TGCGCCAGCAGCTCCAGACCAGGACAGGGTCAGTTAACTGGGGCCAACGTCCTGACTTTC. The variable domain in full, completed from reference TRBV5-1 and TRBJ2-6, reads KAGVTQTPRYLIKTRGQQVTLSCSPISGHRSVSWYQQTPGQGLQFLFEYFSETQRNKGNFPGRFSGRQFSNSRSEMNVSTLELGDSALYLCASSSRPGQGQLTGANVLTFGAGSRLTVL.

This clone has a single count. This rearrangement joins TRBV25-1 to TRBJ2-5, with 7 bases matching TRBD2. Germline lookup yields CDR1 MGHDK and CDR2 SYGVNS. This CDR3 is 14 amino acids long. With V trimmed by 4 bases and J by 5 bases, 7 bases remained unmatched. CDR3 sequence (DNA): TGTGCCAGCAGTGGTAGCGGGTACCCGGAGACCCAGTACTTC. It specifies CASSGSGYPETQYF.

The chain uses TRBV30 and TRBJ2-6; D is ambiguous. The CDR3 is 15 amino acids. V shed 2 bases and J shed 0 bases, with 8 bases lying between them. Per germline, CDR1 GTSNPN and CDR2 SVGIG (reference sequence). This CDR3 reads CAWSKFSSGANVLTF. CDR3 sequence (DNA): TGTGCCTGGAGTAAATTCAGCTCTGGGGCCAACGTCCTGACTTTC. Supplemented by reference TRBV30 and TRBJ2-6, the full variable domain reads SQTIHQWPATLVQPVGSPLSLECTVEGTSNPNLYWYRQAAGRGLQLLFYSVGIGQISSEVPQNLSASRPQDRQFILSSKKLLLSDSGFYLCAWSKFSSGANVLTFGAGSRLTVL.

The chain links TRBV5-1 to TRBJ1-4; no firm D call. The CDR3 is 14 residues long. Trimming removed 5 bases from V and 0 bases from J, with 8 bases in between. Germline CDR1 and CDR2: SGHRS and YFSETQ. In nucleotides, the CDR3 is TGCGCCAGCAGTCGGACTACAACTAATGAAAAACTGTTTTTT. As protein: CASSRTTTNEKLFF.

The chain carries TRBV2 and TRBJ2-7; D is uncertain. The germline V gene has CDR1 SNHLY and CDR2 FYNNEI. Trimming pared 3 bases from V and 3 bases from J, leaving 6 bases between. The CDR3 covers 12 residues. Here the CDR3 reads CASSDLGYEQYF. The CDR3 DNA is TGTGCCAGCAGTGATCTAGGCTACGAGCAGTACTTC. The full variable domain, completed using reference TRBV2 and TRBJ2-7, is EPEVTQTPSHQVTQMGQEVILRCVPISNHLYFYWYRQILGQKVEFLVSFYNNEISEKSEIFDDQFSVERPDGSNFTLKIRSTKLEDSAMYFCASSDLGYEQYFGPGTRLTVT.

This clone was seen a handful of times. The J gene is TRBJ1-5, the V gene TRBV30; D not certain. Germline loops: CDR1 GTSNPN, CDR2 SVGIG (reference sequence). The CDR3 totals 11 residues. V lost 2 bases to trimming and J lost 4 bases, with 3 bases between them. The CDR3 protein is CAWSTNQPQHF. CDR3 DNA sequence: TGTGCCTGGAGTACAAATCAGCCCCAGCATTTT.

CDR3 sequence: CASSEQGLALETQYF. Written as DNA, the CDR3 is TGTGCCAGCAGTGAACAAGGACTAGCATTGGAGACCCAGTACTTC. The chain couples TRBV2 to TRBJ2-5; 8 bases map to TRBD2. This CDR3 has 15 residues. CDR1 is SNHLY, CDR2 FYNNEI, per germline. J was trimmed by 5 bases and V by 2 bases; bases with no gene match: 7.

This clone was observed once. The chain employs TRBV20-1 and TRBJ1-2; no clear D. V dropped 1 base and J dropped 7 bases, with 7 bases sitting between them. Germline assignment: CDR1 DFQATT and CDR2 SNEGSKA (reference sequence). The CDR3 runs 11 residues. The chain's CDR3 is CSARVPTGYTF. The CDR3 nucleotides are TGCAGTGCTAGAGTTCCGACTGGCTACACCTTC.

This clone was counted only a few times. The rearrangement joins TRBV2 to TRBJ2-3, with 10 bases identical to TRBD2. CDR3 size: 17 residues. Per germline, CDR1 SNHLY and CDR2 FYNNEI. The junction had 14 bases not matched to a gene; V was cut back by 6 bases and J by 5 bases. The CDR3 region has the DNA TGTGCCAGCAGCGGCCGTAGGAGCGGGGGGGGTGGAGATACGCAGTATTTT. Its translation: CASSGRRSGGGGDTQYF.

The V and J genes are TRBV23-1 and TRBJ2-7; D is tentatively TRBD1 or TRBD2 (7 bases each). TRBV23-1 qualifies as an ORF whose function is uncertain. The CDR3 is 15 amino acids. Trimming took 4 bases from V and 0 from J, leaving 13 bases between them. CDR3 sequence (DNA): TGCGCCAGCAGTCCAGGGGGGGACAACTCCTACGAGCAGTACTTC. This gives the protein CASSPGGDNSYEQYF.

This clone was observed a handful of times. The chain couples TRBV5-1 to TRBJ1-4; D unresolved. Germline CDR1 is SGHRS and CDR2 is YFSETQ. CDR3 size: 14 residues. V was trimmed by 4 bases and J by 8 bases, leaving 15 bases between them. DNA for the CDR3: TGCGCCAGCAGCGTGGACCGATACGGGGAAAAACTGTTTTTT. Protein sequence: CASSVDRYGEKLFF. Together with reference TRBV5-1 and TRBJ1-4, the CDR3 gives the full variable domain: KAGVTQTPRYLIKTRGQQVTLSCSPISGHRSVSWYQQTPGQGLQFLFEYFSETQRNKGNFPGRFSGRQFSNSRSEMNVSTLELGDSALYLCASSVDRYGEKLFFGSGTQLSVL.

The V gene is TRBV19, the J gene TRBJ1-5, with 10 bases matching TRBD1. This CDR3 is built from 15 residues. Trimming cost V 5 bases and J 6 bases; bases outside gene matches: 7. Looked up from germline, CDR1 is LNHDA and CDR2 is SQIVND (reference sequence). The CDR3 DNA is TGTGCCAGTAGTCCGGACAGGGGGAGAATTCAGCCCCAGCATTTT. Amino acids: CASSPDRGRIQPQHF.

J is TRBJ2-7 and V is TRBV30; D not certain. The germline CDR1 and CDR2 sequences are GTSNPN and SVGIG (reference sequence). The CDR3 covers 13 residues. V was trimmed by 6 bases and J by 0 bases, leaving 12 bases between them. CDR3 protein: CACRRSNSYEQYF. DNA of the CDR3: TGTGCCTGCCGCAGGTCTAACTCCTACGAGCAGTACTTC.

The chain combines TRBV7-6 with TRBJ1-5; D call uncertain. Germline-derived CDR1 and CDR2 are SGHVS and FNYEAQ. V was cut by 5 bases and J by 1 base, with 6 bases left in between. This CDR3 is built from 13 residues. The CDR3 here is CASSQNSNQPQHF. DNA for the CDR3: TGTGCCAGCAGCCAAAACAGCAATCAGCCCCAGCATTTT.

The chain carries TRBV4-1 and TRBJ2-1; 8 bases are a match to TRBD1. CDR3 length equals 16 residues. V gave up 1 base and J gave up 7 bases; unmatched junction bases: 9. The germline V gene encodes CDR1 MGHRA and CDR2 YSYEKL. For the CDR3, the DNA is TGCGCCAGCAGCCAAGTAGGACAGGGTATCCTGAATGAGCAGTTCTTC. Translated, it gives CASSQVGQGILNEQFF.

J is TRBJ2-7 and V is TRBV7-9; 8 bases line up with TRBD1. The J segment lost 6 bases and the V segment lost 5 bases, leaving 9 bases of the junction unmatched. The CDR3 is 14 amino acids. CDR1 is SEHNR, CDR2 FQNEAQ, per germline (reference sequence). In DNA, the CDR3 is TGTGCCAGCAGCCCCCCGAGGCAGGGGGCCGAGCAGTACTTC. Translated: CASSPPRQGAEQYF.

V gene TRBV11-2 combines with J gene TRBJ2-7; D is unresolved. V was cut by 6 bases and J by 3 bases, with 12 bases left in between. There are 13 residues in the CDR3. In germline, CDR1 is SGHAT, CDR2 FQNNGV. The CDR3 reads CASRSRADYEQYF. The CDR3 nucleotides are TGTGCCAGCAGGAGTAGGGCGGACTACGAGCAGTACTTC. Full variable domain (missing parts from reference TRBV11-2 and TRBJ2-7): EAGVAQSPRYKIIEKRQSVAFWCNPISGHATLYWYQQILGQGPKLLIQFQNNGVVDDSQLPKDRFSAERLKGVDSTLKIQPAKLEDSAVYLCASRSRADYEQYFGPGTRLTVT.